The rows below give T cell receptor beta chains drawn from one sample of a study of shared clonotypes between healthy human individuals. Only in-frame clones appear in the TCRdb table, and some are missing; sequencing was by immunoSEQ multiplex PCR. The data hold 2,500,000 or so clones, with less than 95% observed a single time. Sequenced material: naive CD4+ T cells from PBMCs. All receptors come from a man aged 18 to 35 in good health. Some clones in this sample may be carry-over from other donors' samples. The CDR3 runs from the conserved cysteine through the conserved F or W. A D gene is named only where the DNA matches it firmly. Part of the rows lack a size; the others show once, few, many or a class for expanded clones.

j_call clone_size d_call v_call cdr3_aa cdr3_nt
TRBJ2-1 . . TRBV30 CAWSTGGGYNEQFF TGTGCCTGGAGTACCGGTGGGGGGTACAATGAGCAGTTCTTC
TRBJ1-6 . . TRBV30 CAWSGYGTPPLHF TGTGCCTGGAGTGGGTACGGGACTCCACCCCTCCACTTT
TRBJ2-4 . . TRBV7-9 CASSLAWPQNIQYF TGTGCCAGCAGCTTGGCCTGGCCCCAAAACATTCAGTACTTC
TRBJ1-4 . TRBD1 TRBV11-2 CASSSLRGQGKEKLFF TGTGCCAGCAGCTCCCTCAGAGGACAGGGAAAGGAGAAACTGTTTTTT
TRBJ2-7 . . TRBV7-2 CASSLAPIGSYEQYF TGTGCCAGCAGCTTAGCCCCGATAGGGTCCTACGAGCAGTACTTC
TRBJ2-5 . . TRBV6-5 CASSYRFQGSQETQYF TGTGCCAGCAGTTACCGATTTCAGGGTAGCCAAGAGACCCAGTACTTC
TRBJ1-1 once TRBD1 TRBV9 CASTRTGANTEAFF TGTGCCAGCACTCGGACAGGGGCGAACACTGAAGCTTTCTTT
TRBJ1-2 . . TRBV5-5 CASSLRPVQAASYGYTF TGTGCCAGCAGCTTGCGACCGGTCCAGGCGGCCTCCTATGGCTACACCTTC
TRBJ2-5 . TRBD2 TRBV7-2 CASSLAILLAGGETQYF TGTGCCAGCAGCTTAGCGATCCTGCTAGCGGGAGGGGAGACCCAGTACTTC
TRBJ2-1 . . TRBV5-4 CASSYRRGNEQFF TGTGCCAGCAGCTACCGCCGGGGCAATGAGCAGTTCTTC
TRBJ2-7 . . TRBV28 CASTFSSWGSLSYEQYF TGTGCCAGCACCTTTTCTTCCTGGGGGTCCCTCTCCTACGAGCAGTACTTC
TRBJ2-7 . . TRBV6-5 CASSYRGTHYEQYF TGTGCCAGCAGTTACCGAGGAACACACTACGAGCAGTACTTC
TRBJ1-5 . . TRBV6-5 CASRPTGNNQPQHF TGTGCCAGCAGGCCTACAGGAAACAATCAGCCCCAGCATTTT
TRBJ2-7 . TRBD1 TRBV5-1 CASSHDRGRDEQYF TGCGCCAGCAGCCACGACAGGGGGAGGGACGAGCAGTACTTC
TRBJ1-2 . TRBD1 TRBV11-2 CASSPGTGLNYGYTF TGTGCCAGCAGCCCAGGGACAGGACTTAACTATGGCTACACCTTC
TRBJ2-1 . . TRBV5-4 CASSLLAEQFF TGTGCCAGCAGCTTACTAGCAGAGCAGTTCTTC
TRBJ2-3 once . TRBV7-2 CASSLASGGGTDTQYF TGTGCCAGCAGCTTAGCGAGTGGAGGCGGGACAGATACGCAGTATTTT
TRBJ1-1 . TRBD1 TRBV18 CASSPGTGSNTEAFF TGTGCCAGCTCACCCGGGACAGGGTCGAACACTGAAGCTTTCTTT
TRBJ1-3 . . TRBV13 CASSLRGTRDTIYF TGTGCCAGCAGCTTACGAGGGACTAGGGACACCATATATTTT
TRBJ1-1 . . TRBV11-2 CASSRVPGAPGNTEAFF TGTGCCAGCAGCAGAGTGCCGGGGGCTCCAGGGAACACTGAAGCTTTCTTT
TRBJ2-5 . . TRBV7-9 CASSFSTGGGETQYF TGTGCCAGCAGCTTTTCCACAGGCGGAGGGGAGACCCAGTACTTC
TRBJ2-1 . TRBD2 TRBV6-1 CASSEGGRALGEQFF TGTGCCAGCAGTGAAGGCGGGAGGGCCTTGGGTGAGCAGTTCTTC
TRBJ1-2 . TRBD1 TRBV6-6 CASSPGQGHYGYTF TGTGCCAGCAGTCCGGGACAGGGGCACTATGGCTACACCTTC
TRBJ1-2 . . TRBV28 CASSLLLEVQGTNYGYTF TGTGCCAGCAGCTTACTCTTGGAGGTACAGGGCACAAACTATGGCTACACCTTC
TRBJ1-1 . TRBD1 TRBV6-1 CASSERRGLGNTEAFF TGTGCCAGCAGTGAACGTAGGGGGCTAGGGAACACTGAAGCTTTCTTT
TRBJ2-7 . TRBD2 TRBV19 CASSTIAGDEQYF TGTGCCAGTAGTACCATAGCGGGCGACGAGCAGTACTTC
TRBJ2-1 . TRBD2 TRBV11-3 CASSPRASGRSEQFF TGTGCCAGCAGCCCCCGGGCTAGCGGGAGGTCAGAGCAGTTCTTC
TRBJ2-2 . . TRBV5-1 CASSSISNTGELFF TGCGCCAGCAGCTCAATAAGCAACACCGGGGAGCTGTTTTTT
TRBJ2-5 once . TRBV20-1 CSARGQETQYF TGCAGTGCTAGAGGTCAAGAGACCCAGTACTTC
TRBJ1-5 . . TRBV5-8 CASSPGEGYQPQHF TGTGCCAGCAGCCCGGGGGAGGGGTATCAGCCCCAGCATTTT
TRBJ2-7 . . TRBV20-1 CSRARTYEQYF TGCAGTCGGGCCAGGACCTACGAGCAGTACTTC
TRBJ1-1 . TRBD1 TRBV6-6 CASSPQDRGRTEAFF TGTGCCAGCAGTCCCCAGGACAGGGGGCGAACTGAAGCTTTCTTT